A single sample is the source of the 18 T cell receptor beta chains below, sequenced in a study of blood T cell repertoires in COVID-19 (dated by TCRdb to the early 2020s). Library generation was performed with the immunoSEQ multiplex PCR assay. As stored in TCRdb, this immuneACCESS dataset retains in-frame rearrangements with V and J assigned. A fraction of the clones does not appear; measured against another copy, unresolved V genes explain less than half of the discrepancy, and the remainder lacks a known reason. This sample is represented by some 240,000 clones; approximately 85% of them were singletons. The top ten hold 2% to 3% of the sample. What was sequenced was peripheral blood. Source of these receptors: a woman in her 70s with COVID-19, enrolled during active disease.

The gene calls are TRBV19 and TRBJ2-3, with 9 positions matching TRBD2. The CDR3 is 18 residues long. Germline trimming cut 5 bases from V and 2 bases from J; bases unmatched to any gene: 14. The germline V gene has CDR1 LNHDA and CDR2 SQIVND (reference sequence). CDR3 nucleotide sequence: TGTGCCAGTAGTCCTGCCCCTCGCCTAGCGGGAACCACAGATACGCAGTATTTT. This codes for CASSPAPRLAGTTDTQYF.

V gene TRBV7-9 combines with J gene TRBJ1-3; 9 positions match TRBD1. The CDR3 contains 14 residues. Trimming cost V 5 bases and J 5 bases; bases outside gene matches: 4. CDR1 is SEHNR, CDR2 FQNEAQ, per germline (reference sequence). The CDR3 here is CASSLGQGRNTIYF. DNA of the CDR3: TGTGCCAGCAGCCTGGGACAGGGACGAAACACCATATATTTT.

This clone occurred a few times. This rearrangement joins TRBV7-2 to TRBJ2-2; D may be TRBD2 (5 bases). The CDR3 extends over 15 amino acids. The V end lost 5 bases, the J end lost 6 bases, and 16 bases lay between the germline ends. The germline gives CDR1 SGHTA, CDR2 FQGNSA. CDR3: CASSPYTGKSGELFF. Written as DNA, the CDR3 is TGTGCCAGCAGCCCCTATACGGGGAAATCCGGGGAGCTGTTTTTT.

The chain carries TRBV7-3 and TRBJ2-2; TRBD1 matches at 7 bases. Germline CDR1 and CDR2: SGHTA and FQGTGA. After removal of 3 bases from V and 4 bases from J, the junction contained 14 bases not matched to a gene. The CDR3 covers 18 residues. The CDR3 spells CASSFTGQAPRGTGELFF. CDR3 nucleotide sequence: TGTGCCAGCAGCTTCACCGGACAGGCCCCGCGAGGCACCGGGGAGCTGTTTTTT.

V usage is TRBV7-2 and J usage is TRBJ1-3; tentatively, D is TRBD1 (6 bases). Germline CDR1 and CDR2: SGHTA and FQGNSA. This CDR3 is built from 17 residues. V was pared by 3 bases and J by 2 bases, with 17 bases between. This chain's CDR3 is CASSFTGQSSAGNTIYF. The CDR3, as DNA: TGTGCCAGCAGCTTCACGGGACAAAGCTCAGCTGGAAACACCATATATTTT.

The chain is built from TRBV11-3 and TRBJ2-2, with TRBD2 as a possible D gene (6 bases). This CDR3 is built from 17 residues. Germline loops: CDR1 SGHNT, CDR2 YENEEA. The germline V and J ends were trimmed by 6 bases and 6 bases, with 23 bases remaining between them. This chain's CDR3 is CASRRGTPIKGAGELFF. DNA of the CDR3: TGTGCCAGCAGACGCGGGACTCCTATAAAAGGGGCCGGGGAGCTGTTTTTT.

The V and J genes are TRBV29-1 and TRBJ1-1; weak D call: TRBD1 (5 bases). V lost 3 bases and J 1 base, leaving 9 bases between the germline ends. This CDR3 has 13 amino acids. The germline V gene encodes CDR1 SQVTM and CDR2 ANQGSEA. CDR3 in amino acids: CSVERQQNTEAFF. For the CDR3, the DNA is TGCAGCGTTGAGCGACAGCAGAACACTGAAGCTTTCTTT. The variable domain in full, completed from reference TRBV29-1 and TRBJ1-1, reads SAVISQKPSRDICQRGTSLTIQCQVDSQVTMMFWYRQQPGQSLTLIATANQGSEATYESGFVIDKFPISRPNLTFSTLTVSNMSPEDSSIYLCSVERQQNTEAFFGQGTRLTVV.

V and J are TRBV4-1 and TRBJ1-5, with a possible D match to TRBD1 (5 bases). This CDR3 spans 16 amino acids. The germline V and J ends were trimmed by 2 bases and 4 bases, with 15 bases remaining between them. Germline V gene data show CDR1 as MGHRA and CDR2 as YSYEKL. CDR3 region: CASSQLAGGGNQPQHF. The CDR3 DNA reads as TGCGCCAGCAGCCAATTAGCCGGGGGTGGGAATCAGCCCCAGCATTTT.

The chain is built from TRBV5-1 and TRBJ1-1; 7 bases are shared with TRBD1. The CDR3 is made up of 16 amino acids. Germline V gene data show CDR1 as SGHRS and CDR2 as YFSETQ. J lost 0 bases, V lost 3 bases, and 8 bases had no gene match. The CDR3 region has the DNA TGCGCCAGCAGCTACCCACAGGGGCAAGTGAACACTGAAGCTTTCTTT. Protein product: CASSYPQGQVNTEAFF. Drawing the rest from reference TRBV5-1 and TRBJ1-1, the complete variable domain is KAGVTQTPRYLIKTRGQQVTLSCSPISGHRSVSWYQQTPGQGLQFLFEYFSETQRNKGNFPGRFSGRQFSNSRSEMNVSTLELGDSALYLCASSYPQGQVNTEAFFGQGTRLTVV.

J is TRBJ2-1 and V is TRBV6-6; 10 bases fit TRBD2. Losses at the gene ends were 6 bases for V and 9 bases for J; bases not matched to a gene: 11. The CDR3 length is 15 residues. Germline V lookup: CDR1 MNHNY, CDR2 SVGAGI (reference sequence). The CDR3 sequence: CASRNVLAGGSEQFF. In DNA form, the CDR3 reads TGTGCCAGCAGGAACGTTTTAGCGGGAGGTAGTGAGCAGTTCTTC.

V is TRBV6-5 and J is TRBJ1-5, with a tentative D call TRBD1 (6 bases). Per germline, CDR1 MNHEY and CDR2 SVGAGI. This CDR3 contains 14 residues. Trimming stripped 6 bases from V and 3 bases from J, with 12 bases between. The CDR3 DNA reads TGTGCCAGCAGCCCGGGGGGCATCAATCAGCCCCAGCATTTT. Translation: CASSPGGINQPQHF.

V is TRBV2 and J is TRBJ1-6, with D uncertain. Germline lookup yields CDR1 SNHLY and CDR2 FYNNEI. This CDR3 spans 13 amino acids. Trimming stripped 8 bases from V and 6 bases from J, with 11 bases between. The CDR3 spells CASCTDSNSPLHF. The CDR3 DNA sequence: TGTGCCAGCTGTACGGACTCTAATTCACCCCTCCACTTT.

The chain recombines TRBV19 with TRBJ1-1; a weak D match, TRBD1 (6 bases). Trimming removed 7 bases from V and 5 bases from J, with 20 bases in between. Germline V gives CDR1 LNHDA, CDR2 SQIVND (reference sequence). The CDR3 runs 15 residues. For the CDR3, the DNA is TGTGCCAGTATGGGGGGGTTGGGGGCATGGACTGAAGCTTTCTTT. This gives the protein CASMGGLGAWTEAFF.

The V gene is TRBV7-6, the J gene TRBJ1-2; D not certain. V was cut by 5 bases and J by 7 bases, with 20 bases left in between. Looked up from germline, CDR1 is SGHVS and CDR2 is FNYEAQ. The CDR3 has 15 residues. CDR3 DNA: TGTGCCAGCAGCCCACAAAGAACGGGGTATAGTGGCTACACCTTC. Translation: CASSPQRTGYSGYTF.

The gene calls are TRBV4-1 and TRBJ2-3; 15 bases fit TRBD2. After removal of 1 base from V and 9 bases from J, the junction contained 5 bases not matched to a gene. Germline V gives CDR1 MGHRA, CDR2 YSYEKL. The CDR3 is made up of 16 amino acids. In DNA, the CDR3 is TGCGCCAGCAGCCAAGGAGGACTAGCGGGAGGGGAAACGCAGTATTTT. Translated, it gives CASSQGGLAGGETQYF.

The genes are TRBV2 and TRBJ1-2; D perhaps matches TRBD1 (6 bases). CDR1 and CDR2 from the germline V gene are SNHLY and FYNNEI. V shed 4 bases and J shed 8 bases, with 11 bases lying between them. This CDR3 is 12 amino acids long. The CDR3, as DNA: TGTGCCAGCAGTGCGTACAGGGACGGCTACACCTTC. This gives the protein CASSAYRDGYTF.

The CDR3: CASTAGTGDADTQYF. The CDR3 nucleotides are TGTGCCAGCACCGCCGGGACAGGGGACGCAGATACGCAGTATTTT. V and J are TRBV6-5 and TRBJ2-3; 10 bases line up with TRBD1. Germline-derived CDR1 and CDR2 are MNHEY and SVGAGI. V trimming: 7 bases; J trimming: 4 bases; junction bases outside the gene matches: 8. CDR3 length equals 15 residues.

The rearrangement links TRBV29-1 to TRBJ2-5; D might be TRBD1 (5 bases). Looked up from germline, CDR1 is SQVTM and CDR2 is ANQGSEA. Trimming left V 3 bases short and J 4 bases short, with 12 bases between. This CDR3 comprises 13 residues. Written as DNA, the CDR3 is TGCAGCGTTGAGTCCAGGGTGGTAGAGACCCAGTACTTC. Translated, it gives CSVESRVVETQYF. Full variable domain (remainder filled in from reference TRBV29-1 and TRBJ2-5): SAVISQKPSRDICQRGTSLTIQCQVDSQVTMMFWYRQQPGQSLTLIATANQGSEATYESGFVIDKFPISRPNLTFSTLTVSNMSPEDSSIYLCSVESRVVETQYFGPGTRLLVL.